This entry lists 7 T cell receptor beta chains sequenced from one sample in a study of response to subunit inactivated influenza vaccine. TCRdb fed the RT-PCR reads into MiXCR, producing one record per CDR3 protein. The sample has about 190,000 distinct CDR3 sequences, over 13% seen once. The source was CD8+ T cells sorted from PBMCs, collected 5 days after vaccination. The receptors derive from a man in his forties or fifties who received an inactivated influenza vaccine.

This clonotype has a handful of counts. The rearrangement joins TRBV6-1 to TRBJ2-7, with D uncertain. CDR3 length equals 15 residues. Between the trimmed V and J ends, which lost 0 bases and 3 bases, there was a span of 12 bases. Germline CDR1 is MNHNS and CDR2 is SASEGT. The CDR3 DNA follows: TGTGCCAGCAGTGAAGCTAGGGTCCCGTTCTACGAGCAGTACTTC. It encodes CASSEARVPFYEQYF.

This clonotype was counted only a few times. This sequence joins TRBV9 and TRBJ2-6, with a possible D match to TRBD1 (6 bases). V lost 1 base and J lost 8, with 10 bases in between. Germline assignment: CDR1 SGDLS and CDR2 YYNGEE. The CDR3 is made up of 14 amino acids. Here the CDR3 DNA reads TGTGCCAGCAGCGTATCCCAGGGGTCCAACGTCCTGACTTTC. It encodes CASSVSQGSNVLTF.

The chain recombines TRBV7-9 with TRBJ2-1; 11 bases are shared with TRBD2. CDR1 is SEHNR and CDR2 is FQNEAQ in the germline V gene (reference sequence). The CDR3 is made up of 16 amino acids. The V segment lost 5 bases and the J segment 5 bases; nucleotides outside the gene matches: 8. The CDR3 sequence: CASSEGLAEIHNEQFF. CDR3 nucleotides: TGTGCCAGCAGCGAGGGACTAGCGGAGATTCACAATGAGCAGTTCTTC.

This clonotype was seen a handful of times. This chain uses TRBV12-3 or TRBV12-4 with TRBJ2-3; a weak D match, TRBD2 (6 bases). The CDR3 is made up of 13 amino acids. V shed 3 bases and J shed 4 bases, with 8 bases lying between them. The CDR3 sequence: CASSFGGSDTQYF. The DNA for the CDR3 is TGTGCCAGCAGTTTTGGGGGGTCAGATACGCAGTATTTT.

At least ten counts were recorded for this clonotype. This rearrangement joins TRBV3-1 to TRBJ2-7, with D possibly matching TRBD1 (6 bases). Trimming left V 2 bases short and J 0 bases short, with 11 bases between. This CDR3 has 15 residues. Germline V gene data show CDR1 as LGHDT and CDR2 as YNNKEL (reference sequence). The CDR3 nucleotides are TGTGCCAGCAGCCAACCCTTGGACAGCTCCTACGAGCAGTACTTC. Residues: CASSQPLDSSYEQYF.

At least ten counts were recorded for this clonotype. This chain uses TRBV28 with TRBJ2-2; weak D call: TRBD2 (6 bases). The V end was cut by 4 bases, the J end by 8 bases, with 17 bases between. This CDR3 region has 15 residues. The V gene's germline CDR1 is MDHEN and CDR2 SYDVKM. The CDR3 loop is CASSSLERGGGELFF. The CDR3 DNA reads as TGTGCCAGCAGTTCACTGGAGAGGGGAGGTGGGGAGCTGTTTTTT.

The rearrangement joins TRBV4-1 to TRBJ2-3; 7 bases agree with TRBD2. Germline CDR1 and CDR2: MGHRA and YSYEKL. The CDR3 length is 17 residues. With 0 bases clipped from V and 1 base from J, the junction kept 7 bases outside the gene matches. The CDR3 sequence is CASSQEVLALGTDTQYF. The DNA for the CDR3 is TGCGCCAGCAGCCAAGAAGTACTAGCGTTAGGCACAGATACGCAGTATTTT.